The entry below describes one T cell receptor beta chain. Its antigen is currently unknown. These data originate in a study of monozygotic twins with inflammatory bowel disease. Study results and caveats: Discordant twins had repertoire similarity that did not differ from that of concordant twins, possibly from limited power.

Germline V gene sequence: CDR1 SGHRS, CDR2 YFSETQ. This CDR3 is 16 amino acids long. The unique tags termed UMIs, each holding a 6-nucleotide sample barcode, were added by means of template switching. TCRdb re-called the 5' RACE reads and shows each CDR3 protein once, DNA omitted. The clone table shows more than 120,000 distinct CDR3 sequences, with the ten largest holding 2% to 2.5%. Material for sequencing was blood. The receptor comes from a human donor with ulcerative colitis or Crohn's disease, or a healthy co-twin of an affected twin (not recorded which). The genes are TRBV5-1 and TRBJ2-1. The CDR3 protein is CASSLGRAVSYNEQFF.